What follows is one TCR beta chain and its context. TCRdb used MiXCR to reprocess the RT-PCR reads, holding one entry per CDR3 protein. In the table there are about 90,000 distinct CDR3 sequences, roughly 52% of which are singletons. This record comes from a study of patients and donors after allogeneic stem cell transplantation. The V end lost 1 base, the J end lost 1 base, and 10 bases lay between the germline ends. The CDR3 has 15 amino acids. Germline V gives CDR1 SGHTA, CDR2 FQGNSA. The rearrangement joins TRBV7-2 to TRBJ1-1; D is unclear. The sequencing input was blood, either unsorted or a sorted T cell fraction (not recorded which). This receptor was identified in a human donor who was either an allogeneic HSCT recipient or a stem cell or donor lymphocyte infusion donor (not recorded which). It is not recorded whose cells these are; they may come from a transplant donor. The CDR3 DNA reads TGTGCCAGCAGCTTAGTTATGGCGCCGAACACTGAAGCTTTCTTT. Protein: CASSLVMAPNTEAFF. Together with reference TRBV7-2 and TRBJ1-1, the CDR3 gives the full variable domain: GAGVSQSPSNKVTEKGKDVELRCDPISGHTALYWYRQSLGQGLEFLIYFQGNSAPDKSGLPSDRFSAERTGGSVSTLTIQRTQQEDSAVYLCASSLVMAPNTEAFFGQGTRLTVV.